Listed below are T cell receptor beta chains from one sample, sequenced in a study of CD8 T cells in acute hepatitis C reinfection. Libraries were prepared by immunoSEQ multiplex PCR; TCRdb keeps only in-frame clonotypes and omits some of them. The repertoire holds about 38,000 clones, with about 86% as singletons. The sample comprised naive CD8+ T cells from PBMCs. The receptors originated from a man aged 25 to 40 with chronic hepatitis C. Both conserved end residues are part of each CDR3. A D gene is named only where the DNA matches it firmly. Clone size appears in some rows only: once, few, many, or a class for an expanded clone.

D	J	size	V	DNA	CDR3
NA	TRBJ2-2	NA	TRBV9	TGTGCCAGCAGCGGAACTAGAGTAGGCACCGGGGAGCTGTTTTTT	CASSGTRVGTGELFF
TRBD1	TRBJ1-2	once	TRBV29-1	TGCAGCGTTGAAACAGGGGGCAGCCCCTATGGCTACACCTTC	CSVETGGSPYGYTF
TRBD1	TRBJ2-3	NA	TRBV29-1	TGCAGCGTTGAAGGGGACAGGACGAGCACAGATACGCAGTATTTT	CSVEGDRTSTDTQYF
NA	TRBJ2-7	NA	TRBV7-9	TGTGCCAGCAGTGACGTCTCCTACGAGCAGTACTTC	CASSDVSYEQYF
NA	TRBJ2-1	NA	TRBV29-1	TGCAGCGTCTTGGACAGCGGTTACAATGAGCAGTTCTTC	CSVLDSGYNEQFF
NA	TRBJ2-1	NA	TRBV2	TGTGCCAGCAGCCCGACTATATCCGACTCCTACAATGAGCAGTTCTTC	CASSPTISDSYNEQFF
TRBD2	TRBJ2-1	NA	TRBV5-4	TGTGCCAGCAGCCCGGTACTAGCGGTTTACAATGAGCAGTTCTTC	CASSPVLAVYNEQFF
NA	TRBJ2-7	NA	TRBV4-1	TGCGCCAGCAGCCGAGCAGGAGGGAAATACGAGCAGTACTTC	CASSRAGGKYEQYF
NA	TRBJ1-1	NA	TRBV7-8	TGTGCCAGCAGCTTAGTGGACACTGAAGCTTTCTTT	CASSLVDTEAFF
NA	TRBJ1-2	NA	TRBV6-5	TGTGCCAGCAGTTACGAAGTAGGCAGGGACGGCTACACCTTC	CASSYEVGRDGYTF
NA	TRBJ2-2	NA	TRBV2	TGTGCCAGCAGTGGGGCGGGACTTCTCACCGGGGAGCTGTTTTTT	CASSGAGLLTGELFF
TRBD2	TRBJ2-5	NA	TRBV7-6	TGTGCCAGCAGCTTAGATCGGACTAGCGGGGGGCAAGAGACCCAGTACTTC	CASSLDRTSGGQETQYF
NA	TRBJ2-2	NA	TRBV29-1	TGCAGCGTTGAAGAGAAGTCCGGGGAGCTGTTTTTT	CSVEEKSGELFF
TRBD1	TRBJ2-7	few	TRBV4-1	TGCGCCAGCAGCCACCGACAGGGGTCGATTCACGAGCAGTACTTC	CASSHRQGSIHEQYF
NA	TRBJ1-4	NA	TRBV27	TGTGCCAGCAGTTTAGATTACAGGAGTCGCGAAAAACTGTTTTTT	CASSLDYRSREKLFF
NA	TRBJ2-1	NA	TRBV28	TGTGCCAGCAGTTTTAGGGGTCATGACAATGAGCAGTTCTTC	CASSFRGHDNEQFF
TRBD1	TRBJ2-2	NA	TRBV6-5	TGTGCCAGCAGTCCCGGGACAGGGGCCACCGGGGAGCTGTTTTTT	CASSPGTGATGELFF
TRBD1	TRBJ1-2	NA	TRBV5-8	TGTGCCAGCAGTCCGGGACAGGTGGACCTCCGCTATGGCTACACCTTC	CASSPGQVDLRYGYTF
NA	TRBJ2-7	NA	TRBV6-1	TGTGCCAGCAGTCGAGTGGGGTTCGGGGAGCAGTACTTC	CASSRVGFGEQYF
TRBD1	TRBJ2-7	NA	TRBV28	TGTGCCAGCAGTTTAGGGACAGGCCTACTGGCATACTCCTACGAGCAGTACTTC	CASSLGTGLLAYSYEQYF
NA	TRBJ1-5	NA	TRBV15	TGTGCCACCAGTACCGTGCCAGGTCGCAATCAGCCCCAGCATTTT	CATSTVPGRNQPQHF
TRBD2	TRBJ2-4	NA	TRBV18	TGTGCCAGCTCAAGTCCACTAGCGGGAGAATTTATTCAGTACTTC	CASSSPLAGEFIQYF
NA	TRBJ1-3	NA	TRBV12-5	TGTGCTAGCGAGTTGGGAAACACCATATATTTT	CASELGNTIYF
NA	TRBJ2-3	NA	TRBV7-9	TGTGCCAGCAGCTCCCGACAGGACAGCACAGATACGCAGTATTTT	CASSSRQDSTDTQYF
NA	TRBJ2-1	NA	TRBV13	TGTGCCAGCAGGGTTGGCGGGTCCTCCTACAATGAGCAGTTCTTC	CASRVGGSSYNEQFF
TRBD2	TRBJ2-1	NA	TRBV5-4	TGTGCCAGCAGCTCTAGCGGGAGCTCCTACAATGAGCAGTTCTTC	CASSSSGSSYNEQFF
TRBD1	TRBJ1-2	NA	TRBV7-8	TGTGCCAGCAGCTCAGGACAGGACTATGGCTACACCTTC	CASSSGQDYGYTF
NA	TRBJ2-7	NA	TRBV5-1	TGCGCCAGCAGCTTCGGTCCGGGGGACAGTCCCTACGAGCAGTACTTC	CASSFGPGDSPYEQYF
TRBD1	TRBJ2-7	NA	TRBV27	TGTGCCAGCAGCCTGGGACAGAAGTACGAGCAGTACTTC	CASSLGQKYEQYF
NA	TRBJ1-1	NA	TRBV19	TGTGCCAGTAGTAGGAGGGGTCCCACTGAAGCTTTCTTT	CASSRRGPTEAFF
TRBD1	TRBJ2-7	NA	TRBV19	TGTGCCAGTAGTATTCAGGGGGAAATCAACGAGCAGTACTTC	CASSIQGEINEQYF
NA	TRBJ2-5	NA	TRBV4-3	TGCGCCAGCAGCCAAGGTAGGCGGAAACAAGAGACCCAGTACTTC	CASSQGRRKQETQYF
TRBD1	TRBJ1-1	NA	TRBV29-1	TGCAGCGTTGATCGGACAGGGCTGAACACTGAAGCTTTCTTT	CSVDRTGLNTEAFF
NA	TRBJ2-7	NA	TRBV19	TGTGCCAGTAGCCCCTCGGGCCGGGGGCAATACGAGCAGTACTTC	CASSPSGRGQYEQYF
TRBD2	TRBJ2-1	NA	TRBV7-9	TGTGCCAGCAGTCTCTCCCCTAGCGGGGTCTACAATGAGCAGTTCTTC	CASSLSPSGVYNEQFF
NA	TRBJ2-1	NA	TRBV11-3	TGTGCCAGCAGTAAGGAGAGAGTGAATGAGCAGTTCTTC	CASSKERVNEQFF
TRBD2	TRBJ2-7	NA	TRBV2	TGTGCCAGCAGGGGGACTAGCGGGAAGGAGTACTTC	CASRGTSGKEYF
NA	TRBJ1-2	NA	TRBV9	TGTGCCACCCAGGGGACCGATGGCTACACCTTC	CATQGTDGYTF
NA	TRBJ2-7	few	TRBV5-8	TGTGCCAGCAGCTTCGAGCAGGGCCACGAGCAGTACTTC	CASSFEQGHEQYF
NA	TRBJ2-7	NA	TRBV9	TGTGCCAGCAGCGTAGATGGGGGATTCGAGCAGTACTTC	CASSVDGGFEQYF
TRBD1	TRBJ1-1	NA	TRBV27	TGTGCCAGCAGTTTATTAGGGGGCTCTGAAGCTTTCTTT	CASSLLGGSEAFF
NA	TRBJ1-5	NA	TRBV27	TGTGCCAGCAGTTTGGCAGGGGAGCATCAGCCCCAGCATTTT	CASSLAGEHQPQHF
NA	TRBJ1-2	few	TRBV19	TGTGCCAGTAGTCTCCCCACAGACCGCTACACCTTC	CASSLPTDRYTF
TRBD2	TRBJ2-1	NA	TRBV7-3	TGTGCCAGCAGCTTAAAGCCTCCTAGCGGGAGGGTGAATGAGCAGTTCTTC	CASSLKPPSGRVNEQFF
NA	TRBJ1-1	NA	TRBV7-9	TGTGCCAGCAGCTTAGTGGTCCTTAACACTGAAGCTTTCTTT	CASSLVVLNTEAFF
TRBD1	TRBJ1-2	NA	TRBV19	TGTGCCAGTAGTATCGGGACAGGGGGCGCGATGGTTGTTGGCTACACCTTC	CASSIGTGGAMVVGYTF
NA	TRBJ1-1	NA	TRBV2	TGTGCCAGCAAAGGGAGGAACACTGAAGCTTTCTTT	CASKGRNTEAFF
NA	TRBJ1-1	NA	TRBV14	TGTGCCAGCAGCCAAGGGTCATCAGACGAAGCTTTCTTT	CASSQGSSDEAFF
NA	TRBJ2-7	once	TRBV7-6	TGTGCCAGCAGCTTGGTAGTGGGTCCCGGAGACGAGCAGTACTTC	CASSLVVGPGDEQYF
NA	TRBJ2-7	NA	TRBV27	TGTGCCAGCAGTCTCCAGGGGAGCGAGCAGTACTTC	CASSLQGSEQYF
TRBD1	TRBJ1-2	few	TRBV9	TGTGCCAGCAGCGAGGGGACAGGGTTTGGCTACACCTTC	CASSEGTGFGYTF
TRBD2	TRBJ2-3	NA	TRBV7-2	TGTGCCAGCAGCTTGGTGGCGGGAGTCTCAGATACGCAGTATTTT	CASSLVAGVSDTQYF
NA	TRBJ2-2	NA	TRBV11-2	TGTGCCAGCAGTCCGCTGACCTCGGAGGGGGGCACCGGGGAGCTGTTTTTT	CASSPLTSEGGTGELFF
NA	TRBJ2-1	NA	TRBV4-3	TGCGCCAGCAGCCAAGGGTCAATTTCCAATGAGCAGTTCTTC	CASSQGSISNEQFF